This paragraph covers one T cell receptor (beta chain) sequence. The entry originates in a study of T cell changes during pregnancy in multiple sclerosis. There are 16 residues in the CDR3. Germline V lookup: CDR1 SGHDT, CDR2 YYEEEE. Germline trimming cut 3 bases from V and 2 bases from J; bases unmatched to any gene: 6. The method was immunoSEQ multiplex PCR; TCRdb's version includes in-frame clones alone and lacks a portion of them. The sample records tens of thousands of clones, approximately 89% being singletons. This sample comprised CD8+ T cells from peripheral blood mononuclear cells, obtained in the first trimester of pregnancy. The origin of this receptor is a female donor with multiple sclerosis, enrolled in a pregnancy study. The chain is built from TRBV5-6 and TRBJ2-5; 11 bases agree with TRBD2. The CDR3 reads CASSWGTSGRQETQYF. CDR3 coding DNA: TGTGCCAGCAGCTGGGGTACTAGCGGGAGACAAGAGACCCAGTACTTC.